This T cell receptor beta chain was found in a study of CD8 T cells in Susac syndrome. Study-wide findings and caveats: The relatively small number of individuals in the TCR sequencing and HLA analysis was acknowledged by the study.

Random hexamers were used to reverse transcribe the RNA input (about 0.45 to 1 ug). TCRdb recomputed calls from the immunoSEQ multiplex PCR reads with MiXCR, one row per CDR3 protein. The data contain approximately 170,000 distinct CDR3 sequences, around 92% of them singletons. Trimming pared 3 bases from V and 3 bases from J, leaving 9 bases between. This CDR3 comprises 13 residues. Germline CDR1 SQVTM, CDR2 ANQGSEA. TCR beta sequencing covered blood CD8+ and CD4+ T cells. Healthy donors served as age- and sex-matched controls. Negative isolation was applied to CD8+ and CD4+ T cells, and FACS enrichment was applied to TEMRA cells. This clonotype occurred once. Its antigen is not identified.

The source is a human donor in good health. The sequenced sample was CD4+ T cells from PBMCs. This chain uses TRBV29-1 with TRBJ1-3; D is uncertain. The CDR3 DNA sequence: TGCAGCGTTGAGGGCCTTTTTGGAAACACCATATATTTT. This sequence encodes CSVEGLFGNTIYF.